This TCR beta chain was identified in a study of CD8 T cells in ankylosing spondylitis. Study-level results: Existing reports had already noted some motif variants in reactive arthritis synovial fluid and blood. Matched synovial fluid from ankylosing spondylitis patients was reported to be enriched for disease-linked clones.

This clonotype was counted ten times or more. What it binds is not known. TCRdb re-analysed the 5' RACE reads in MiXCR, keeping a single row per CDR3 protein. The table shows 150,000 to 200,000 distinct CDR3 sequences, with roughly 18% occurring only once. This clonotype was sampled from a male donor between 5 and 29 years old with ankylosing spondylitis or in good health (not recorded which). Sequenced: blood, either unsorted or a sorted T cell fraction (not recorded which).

CDR3 residues: CASSWTGAYEQYF. The DNA for the CDR3 is TGTGCCAGCAGTTGGACGGGAGCCTACGAGCAGTACTTC. This sequence joins TRBV12-3 or TRBV12-4 and TRBJ2-7, with TRBD2 as a possible D gene (6 bases). This CDR3 contains 13 residues. Trimming took off 4 bases at V and 2 bases at J, with 9 bases between the two ends.